Below are 16 T cell receptor beta chains sequenced from a single sample in a study of cytomegalovirus exposure and HLA in healthy donors. Primers for the PCR totalled 60 Vbeta and 13 Jbeta. TCRdb's copy holds only in-frame clones and misses some; the assay was immunoSEQ multiplex PCR. This sample has over 120,000 clones; 65% to 80% occur once, and the top ten carry roughly 4.2%. Sample: PBMCs. Every receptor here comes from a male donor in good health and CMV-seronegative.

This clone was found a few times. This chain links TRBV10-1 with TRBJ2-3; 14 bases line up with TRBD2. Trimming at V came to 2 bases and at J to 6 bases, leaving 10 bases not matched to a gene. In germline, CDR1 is WNHNN, CDR2 SYGVQD (reference sequence). The CDR3 loop spans 18 amino acids. CDR3 nucleotide sequence: TGCGCCAGCAGTGAGACACGACTAGCGGGGGGGCCCGTTGATACGCAGTATTTT. This encodes CASSETRLAGGPVDTQYF.

A single count supports this clone. The chain combines TRBV13 with TRBJ2-2, with TRBD1 matching over 9 bases. Germline V gene sequence: CDR1 PRHDT, CDR2 FYEKMQ (reference sequence). CDR3 length: 16 residues. The V and J ends lost 1 base and 5 bases, in that order; junction bases with no gene match: 5. The CDR3 nucleotides are TGTGCCAGCAGCTTAGTGGAACAGGGGGCAACCGGGGAGCTGTTTTTT. Its protein product is CASSLVEQGATGELFF.

The V gene is TRBV5-1, the J gene TRBJ2-7; 9 bases are shared with TRBD2. Germline loops: CDR1 SGHRS, CDR2 YFSETQ. With 0 bases clipped from V and 3 bases from J, the junction kept 7 bases outside the gene matches. This CDR3 comprises 16 residues. DNA of the CDR3: TGCGCCAGCAGCTTGGAACTAGCGGGTGGATACTACGAGCAGTACTTC. It yields the protein CASSLELAGGYYEQYF. Filled out from reference TRBV5-1 and TRBJ2-7, the complete variable domain reads KAGVTQTPRYLIKTRGQQVTLSCSPISGHRSVSWYQQTPGQGLQFLFEYFSETQRNKGNFPGRFSGRQFSNSRSEMNVSTLELGDSALYLCASSLELAGGYYEQYFGPGTRLTVT.

The chain couples TRBV5-1 to TRBJ1-5; D remains unclear. The V end was cut by 0 bases, the J end by 1 base, with 8 bases between. Germline values: CDR1 SGHRS, CDR2 YFSETQ. The CDR3 is made up of 15 amino acids. CDR3 DNA: TGCGCCAGCAGCTTGGGGTCCGGGAGCAATCAGCCCCAGCATTTT. Translation: CASSLGSGSNQPQHF. Filled out from reference TRBV5-1 and TRBJ1-5, the complete variable domain reads KAGVTQTPRYLIKTRGQQVTLSCSPISGHRSVSWYQQTPGQGLQFLFEYFSETQRNKGNFPGRFSGRQFSNSRSEMNVSTLELGDSALYLCASSLGSGSNQPQHFGDGTRLSIL.

The chain has TRBV19 and TRBJ2-1, with TRBD2 as a possible D gene (7 bases). The CDR3 loop spans 16 amino acids. Germline values: CDR1 LNHDA, CDR2 SQIVND (reference sequence). The ends were cut back, 3 bases at V and 2 bases at J, with 14 bases in the middle. The CDR3 spells CASSMGAGVTYNEQFF. DNA of the CDR3: TGTGCCAGTAGTATGGGGGCGGGGGTGACCTACAATGAGCAGTTCTTC.

The rearrangement uses TRBV5-1 and TRBJ1-4, with 8 bases lining up with TRBD1. CDR3 size: 14 residues. Unmatched junction bases numbered 5, after V lost 0 bases and J lost 10 bases. Looked up from germline, CDR1 is SGHRS and CDR2 is YFSETQ. CDR3 protein: CASSLAQGAGKLFF. The CDR3 nucleotides are TGCGCCAGCAGCTTGGCTCAGGGGGCTGGAAAACTGTTTTTT. The whole variable domain, filled in from reference TRBV5-1 and TRBJ1-4, reads KAGVTQTPRYLIKTRGQQVTLSCSPISGHRSVSWYQQTPGQGLQFLFEYFSETQRNKGNFPGRFSGRQFSNSRSEMNVSTLELGDSALYLCASSLAQGAGKLFFGSGTQLSVL.

The V and J genes are TRBV27 and TRBJ1-2, with unresolved D. V lost 6 bases and J lost 0, with 23 bases in between. CDR3 length: 18 residues. From germline, CDR1 is MNHEY and CDR2 SMNVEV (reference sequence). The CDR3, as DNA: TGTGCCAGCAGCTCCTACCCGCCAGGTCTACAAGCTAACTATGGCTACACCTTC. Translation gives CASSSYPPGLQANYGYTF.

The sample holds one count of this clone. The rearrangement uses TRBV5-1 and TRBJ1-2, with 12 bases aligning to TRBD1. The J segment lost 10 bases and the V segment lost 3 bases, leaving 13 bases of the junction unmatched. The germline V gene encodes CDR1 SGHRS and CDR2 YFSETQ. The CDR3 runs to 16 residues. CDR3 amino acids: CASSYSSGQGAGVYTF. The DNA for the CDR3 is TGCGCCAGCAGCTACTCTTCGGGACAGGGGGCTGGTGTCTACACCTTC.

The CDR3 DNA follows: TGTGCCAGCCGCCAACGGCTGCGGGGCTACACCTTC. Translated, it gives CASRQRLRGYTF. The chain is built from TRBV11-3 and TRBJ1-2; D call uncertain. Per the germline V gene, CDR1 is SGHNT and CDR2 is YENEEA. V lost 8 bases and J lost 8, with 15 bases in between. The CDR3 loop spans 12 amino acids.

V and J are TRBV19 and TRBJ2-7; possibly TRBD1 for D (5 bases). Trimming stripped 5 bases from V and 1 base from J, with 12 bases between. The V gene's germline CDR1 is LNHDA and CDR2 SQIVND (reference sequence). This CDR3 is 14 amino acids long. CDR3 sequence reads: CASSPRQSSYEQYF. CDR3 sequence (DNA): TGTGCCAGTAGTCCTCGACAGAGTTCCTACGAGCAGTACTTC.

J is TRBJ2-1 and V is TRBV30; 8 nucleotides match TRBD2. There are 15 residues in the CDR3. The V gene's germline CDR1 is GTSNPN and CDR2 SVGIG (reference sequence). V gave up 1 base and J gave up 10 bases; unmatched junction bases: 12. The CDR3 sequence is CAWSGGTGGYREQFF. Written as DNA, the CDR3 is TGTGCCTGGAGTGGAGGGACGGGAGGGTATAGAGAGCAGTTCTTC.

V gene TRBV4-2 combines with J gene TRBJ2-5; D possibly corresponds to TRBD2 (6 bases). TRBJ2-7 explains the end of the DNA better; the J call may be wrong. Germline-derived CDR1 and CDR2 are LGHNA and YNFKEQ. This CDR3 has 16 residues. CDR3 sequence reads: CASSQDYGGGSYEQYF. In DNA form, the CDR3 reads TGTGCCAGCAGCCAAGATTATGGTGGGGGGAGCTACGAGCAGTACTTC.

This clone was observed a handful of times. Other DNA sequences in the same sample also yield this CDR3. This chain links TRBV11-2 with TRBJ2-4; no clear D gene. Per the germline V gene, CDR1 is SGHAT and CDR2 is FQNNGV. V was pared by 5 bases and J by 0 bases, with 20 bases between. The CDR3 has 18 residues. The CDR3 protein is CASSLRHETGLAKNIQYF. The CDR3 bases are TGTGCCAGCAGCCTCCGACATGAAACCGGTCTAGCCAAAAACATTCAGTACTTC.

The chain recombines TRBV2 with TRBJ2-7; 9 bases match TRBD1. The germline V gene has CDR1 SNHLY and CDR2 FYNNEI. The CDR3 is 14 amino acids. Trimming removed 6 bases from V and 5 bases from J; junction bases left unmatched: 8. The CDR3 reads CASRGGRTGDEQYF. The CDR3 region has the DNA TGTGCCAGCAGGGGGGGCCGGACAGGGGACGAGCAGTACTTC. The variable domain in full, with the rest retrieved from reference TRBV2 and TRBJ2-7, is EPEVTQTPSHQVTQMGQEVILRCVPISNHLYFYWYRQILGQKVEFLVSFYNNEISEKSEIFDDQFSVERPDGSNFTLKIRSTKLEDSAMYFCASRGGRTGDEQYFGPGTRLTVT.

This chain links TRBV5-1 with TRBJ2-2; TRBD1 is a possible D gene (5 bases). The ends were cut back, 2 bases at V and 4 bases at J, with 15 bases in the middle. CDR1 is SGHRS and CDR2 is YFSETQ in the germline V gene. The CDR3 covers 16 residues. The CDR3, as DNA: TGCGCCAGCAGCTTAGCTTTTGACAGATCCACCGGGGAGCTGTTTTTT. Protein product: CASSLAFDRSTGELFF.

The rearrangement links TRBV9 to TRBJ2-3, with 10 bases matching TRBD2. The ends lost 2 bases at V and 5 bases at J; junction bases unmatched: 8. The CDR3 sequence is 16 residues long. Germline V gives CDR1 SGDLS, CDR2 YYNGEE. CDR3 sequence reads: CASSVGASGSGDTQYF. In nucleotides, the CDR3 is TGTGCCAGCAGCGTCGGGGCTAGCGGGAGTGGAGATACGCAGTATTTT.